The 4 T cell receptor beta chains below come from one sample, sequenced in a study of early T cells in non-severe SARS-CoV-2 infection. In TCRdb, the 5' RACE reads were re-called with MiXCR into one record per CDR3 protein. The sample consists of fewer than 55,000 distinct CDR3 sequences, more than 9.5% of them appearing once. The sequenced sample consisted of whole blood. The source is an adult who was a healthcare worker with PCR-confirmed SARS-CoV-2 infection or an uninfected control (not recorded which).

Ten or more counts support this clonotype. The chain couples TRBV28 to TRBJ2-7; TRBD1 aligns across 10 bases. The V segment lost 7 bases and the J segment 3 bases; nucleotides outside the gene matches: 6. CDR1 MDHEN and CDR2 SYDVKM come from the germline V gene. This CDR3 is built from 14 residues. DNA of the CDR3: TGTGCCAGCATCACGACAGGGGGCAGCTACGAGCAGTACTTC. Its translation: CASITTGGSYEQYF.

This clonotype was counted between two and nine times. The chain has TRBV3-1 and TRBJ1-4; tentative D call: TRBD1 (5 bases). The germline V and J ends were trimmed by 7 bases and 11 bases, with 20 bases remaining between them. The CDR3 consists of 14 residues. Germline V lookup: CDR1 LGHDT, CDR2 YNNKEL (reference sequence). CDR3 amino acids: CASNYGTDGEKLFF. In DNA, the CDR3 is TGTGCCAGCAACTACGGGACGGATGGGGAGAAACTGTTTTTT.

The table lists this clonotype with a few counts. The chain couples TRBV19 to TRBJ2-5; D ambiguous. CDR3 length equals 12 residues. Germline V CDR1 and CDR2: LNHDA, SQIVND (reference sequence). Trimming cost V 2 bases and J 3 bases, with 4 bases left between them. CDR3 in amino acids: CASSISKETQYF. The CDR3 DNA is TGTGCCAGTAGTATAAGCAAAGAGACCCAGTACTTC.

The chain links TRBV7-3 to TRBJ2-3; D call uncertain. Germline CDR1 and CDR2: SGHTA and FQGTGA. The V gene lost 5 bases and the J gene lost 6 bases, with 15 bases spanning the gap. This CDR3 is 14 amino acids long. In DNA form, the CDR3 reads TGTGCCAGCAGCCCCGGGTTGCCGTTTGATACGCAGTATTTT. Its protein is CASSPGLPFDTQYF.